This T cell receptor beta chain was identified in a study of T cell clonotyping in hematopoietic cell transplantation (dated by TCRdb to the early 2020s). For context, the study as a whole: In the study, roughly 140 blood samples were gathered from 30 to 40 consecutive transplant recipients and their related donors. Patients were recruited between 2015 and early 2017 and followed until late 2020 or death. Results the study describes overall, beyond this receptor: A decrease in recipient TCR diversity was observed after transplant, and a progressive increase in pathologically expanded clonotypes was seen from day 30 to day 180. Only a small fraction of recipient repertoires overlapped donor repertoires, with over 95% appearing de novo at the given depth. The sample size was limited, and because cells were not sorted, the contributions of CD4 and CD8 repertoires could not be separated. Inverse Simpson Index values from donors and from recipients before transplant predicted broader TCR repertoire diversity after transplant.

Blood samples for TCR beta sequencing were provided by related transplant donors. Using Nuclei Lysis Solution, genomic DNA was extracted from unfractionated peripheral blood mononuclear cells that were either fresh or cryopreserved. Of note for this clone: Its cognate antigen has yet to be identified. The input lacks base qualities; no much larger clone sits a single base away.

The immunoSEQ assay, a bias-controlled multiplex PCR with V- and J-specific primers, was used to amplify TCR beta CDR3 regions from genomic DNA. A second PCR step added a proprietary barcode and Illumina adapter sequences to the CDR3 amplicons. An Illumina MiSeq instrument was used to sequence the CDR3 libraries. Per the authors' processing: Export and quality control were performed with immunoSEQ Analyzer 3.0, and downstream analyses were performed with R Bioconductor and Immunarch. Only productive rearrangements in the normalized downsampled data set were used to calculate repertoire metrics. In the normalized cohort, a clonotype counted as pathologically expanded if the clonotype was larger than 5 templates. The Inverse Simpson Index was used to measure repertoire diversity. CMV-specificity analyses were carried out on the non-normalized data set to capture all clonotypes. TCRdb provides this immuneACCESS table in a form limited to in-frame rearrangements. Some clones are lacking; in checked studies, under half of them reflect an unresolved V gene, and why the rest are absent is not known. Clonal size and the V and J genes are those of that table, whereas D and trimming came from the DNA. Counted in this sample were 9,500 to 15,000 clones; around 50% of them appeared once. About a tenth of the sample comes from the top ten.

The germline V gene yields SQVTM for CDR1 and ANQGSEA for CDR2. The CDR3 goes from the cysteine to the phenylalanine over 13 residues. Only the CDR3 DNA is retained, 39 bases long and in frame from the first base. V loses 4 bases, J loses 2 bases, and the germline ends lie 11 bases apart. Recombination connected TRBV29-1 to TRBJ1-1, with the D segment identity uncertain. The sequencing input was peripheral blood mononuclear cells. The sequence was obtained from a middle-aged man in good health. Some clones in this sample may be carry-over from other donors' samples. The DNA sequence follows: TGCAGCGTTGTGCGGCCTGCAAACACTGAAGCTTTCTTT. Translated, this is CSVVRPANTEAFF. Reference TRBV29-1 and TRBJ1-1 proteins supply the regions before and after the CDR3; the full variable domain is: SAVISQKPSRDICQRGTSLTIQCQVDSQVTMMFWYRQQPGQSLTLIATANQGSEATYESGFVIDKFPISRPNLTFSTLTVSNMSPEDSSIYLCSVVRPANTEAFFGQGTRLTVV.